This TCR beta chain was profiled in a study of blood T cell repertoires in COVID-19. About the research overall: There were acute and convalescent COVID-19 samples, and they came from the United States, Italy and Spain. The analysed material was cDNA or gDNA that came from T cells, B-cell-depleted T cells, or PBMCs.

Authors' processing steps: The assay estimated nucleated cells by amplifying reference gene primers. The protocol was immunoSEQ multiplex PCR, while the TCRdb copy is restricted to in-frame clones and leaves out a portion. V and J calls and clone size are those listed in that table; D and trimming were worked out from the DNA. The table records approximately 230,000 clones, 85% to 90% of them present only once. The germline gives CDR1 LGHNA, CDR2 YNFKEQ. The CDR3 runs 16 residues. V was clipped by 4 bases and J by 7 bases; unmatched bases: 12. Those who participated ranged in age from about 18 to 89 years and resided in about two dozen US areas.

This TCR derives from a middle-aged man who had recovered from COVID-19. This chain links TRBV4-2 with TRBJ2-1; 8 nucleotides agree with TRBD2. The sequenced material came from PBMCs or T cells enriched from blood (not recorded which). CDR3 loop: CASSRPREADGNEQFF. The CDR3 DNA is TGTGCCAGCAGCCGCCCGCGGGAGGCCGATGGGAATGAGCAGTTCTTC.